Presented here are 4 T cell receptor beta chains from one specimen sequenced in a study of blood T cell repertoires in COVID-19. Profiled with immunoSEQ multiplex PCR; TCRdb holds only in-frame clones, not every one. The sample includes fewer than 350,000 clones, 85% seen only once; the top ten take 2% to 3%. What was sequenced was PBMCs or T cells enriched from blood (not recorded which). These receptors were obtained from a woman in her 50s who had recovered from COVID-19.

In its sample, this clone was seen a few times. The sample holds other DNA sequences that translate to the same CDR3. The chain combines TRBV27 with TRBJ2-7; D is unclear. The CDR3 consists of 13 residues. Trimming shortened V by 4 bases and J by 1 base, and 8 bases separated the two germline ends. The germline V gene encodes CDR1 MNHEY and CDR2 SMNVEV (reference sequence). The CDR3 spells CASSSLNSYEQYF. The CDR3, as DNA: TGTGCCAGCAGTTCCCTAAATTCCTACGAGCAGTACTTC.

CDR3 DNA sequence: TGTGCCAGCAGCCCCAGGACAGGGAGGGGTGAAAAACTGTTTTTT. It is translated as CASSPRTGRGEKLFF. This chain connects TRBV7-6 to TRBJ1-4, with 8 bases matching TRBD1. With 5 bases clipped from V and 7 bases from J, the junction kept 9 bases outside the gene matches. Germline V gene lookup returns CDR1 SGHVS and CDR2 FNYEAQ. The CDR3 sequence is 15 residues long.

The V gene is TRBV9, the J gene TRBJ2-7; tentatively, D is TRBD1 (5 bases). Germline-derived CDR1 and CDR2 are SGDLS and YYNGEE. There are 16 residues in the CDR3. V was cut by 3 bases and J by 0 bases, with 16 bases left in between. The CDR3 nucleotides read TGTGCCAGCAGCGGTGGTGTGACAGAAAGCTCCTACGAGCAGTACTTC. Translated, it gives CASSGGVTESSYEQYF.

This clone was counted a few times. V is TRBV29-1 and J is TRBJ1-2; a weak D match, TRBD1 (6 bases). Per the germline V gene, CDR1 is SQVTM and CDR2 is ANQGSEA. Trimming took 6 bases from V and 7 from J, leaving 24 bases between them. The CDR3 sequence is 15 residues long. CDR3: CSVEHLGNRAAGYTF. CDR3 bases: TGCAGCGTAGAACATTTAGGAAACAGGGCTGCTGGCTACACCTTC.